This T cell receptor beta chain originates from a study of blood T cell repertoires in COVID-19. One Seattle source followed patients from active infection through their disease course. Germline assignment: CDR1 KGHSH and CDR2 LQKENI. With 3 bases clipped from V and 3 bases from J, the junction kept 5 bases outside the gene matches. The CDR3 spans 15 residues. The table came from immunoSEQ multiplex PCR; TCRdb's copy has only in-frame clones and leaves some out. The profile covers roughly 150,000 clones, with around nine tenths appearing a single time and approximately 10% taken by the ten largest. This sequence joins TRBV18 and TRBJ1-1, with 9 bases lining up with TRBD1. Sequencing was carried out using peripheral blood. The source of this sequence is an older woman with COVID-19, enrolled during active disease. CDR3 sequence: CASSPSGTGYTEAFF. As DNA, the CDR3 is TGTGCCAGCTCACCGTCTGGGACAGGGTACACTGAAGCTTTCTTT.